Below, one TCR beta chain is given with its context. There is no known antigen for this receptor. Base qualities were left out, and no much larger clone turns up one base away. The immunoSEQ Assay, a bias-controlled multiplex PCR, was used to amplify TCRbeta CDR3 regions from genomic DNA. The authors' analysis ran thus. The number of nucleated cells in each sample was estimated from the amplification of reference gene primers within the assay. To quantify the absolute abundance of each unique TCRbeta CDR3 rearrangement, sequence reads were collapsed and filtered. For each sample, productive Simpson clonality was calculated as the square root of Simpson's diversity index over productive rearrangements. Not all clones reach the TCRdb copy of this immuneACCESS table, which keeps in-frame sequences only. Checked studies attribute under half of the gap to unresolved V genes and leave the rest unexplained. Clone size and V and J calls were adopted from that table, with D and trimming inferred from the DNA. For this sample there are approximately 150,000 clones; around 84% appear just once. Of the sample, around 15% is held by the ten largest clones.

Enrolling through a virtual design, the prospective study's participants ranged in age from roughly 18 to 90 years and lived across 24 United States geographic areas. Cohort assignment in the prospective study relied on participant-reported clinical history from a screening survey and a study questionnaire. For ImmuneRACE Cohort 3, a participant was defined as recovered based on two consecutive negative NP/OP PCR tests, clearance by a healthcare professional, or resolution of symptoms. In the prospective study, mobile phlebotomists collected whole blood, serum and a nasopharyngeal or oropharyngeal swab from each participant. Over an approximately 2-month period, participants in the prospective study had the option of providing additional blood draws and questionnaires. Prospective study blood samples were shipped either frozen or at room temperature before DNA extraction. The record originates from a study of blood T cell repertoires in COVID-19 (dated by TCRdb to the early 2020s). Background on the whole study: The collaborator samples originated in the United States, Italy and Spain and spanned the acute and convalescent phases of COVID-19. Samples were obtained from the ongoing ImmuneRACE study (first 160 participants) and from over 1,000 subjects provided by 6 global collaborators. A freely available public database, intended as a resource for researchers studying the immune response to SARS-CoV-2, is where the repertoires were released. Nearly every sample came with metadata listing a de-identified subject ID, COVID-19 status, age in years and sex. Deeply sampled blood TCRbeta repertoires from subjects exposed to, actively infected with, or recovered from COVID-19 were included in the dataset. Where available, HLA class I and class II types were taken from metadata supplied by the sample provider and were not determined by assay-based typing. The material from the prospective study consisted of cDNA or gDNA derived from T cells, B-cell-depleted T cells, or PBMCs. Overall results and qualifications from the work: The quantity of clinical and demographic metadata differed by source and by participant and was supplied without curation.

The CDR3 covers 16 residues, taking in both the cysteine and the phenylalanine. CDR3 DNA only is kept here, 48 bases in frame from base 1. As encoded in the germline V gene (reference sequence), CDR1 is SGHNT while CDR2 is YYREEE. At the junction V is shortened by 4 bases and J by 0 bases; bases outside the gene matches: 7. The chain couples TRBV5-4 to TRBJ2-1; a stretch of 7 junction bases matches TRBD1. This receptor was taken from a man in his fifties or sixties who had recovered from COVID-19. The source material was PBMCs or T cells enriched from blood (not recorded which). In nucleotides, the sequence is TGTGCCAGCAGCGAAAGACAGGGTCGCTCCTACAATGAGCAGTTCTTC. The translation is CASSERQGRSYNEQFF. Reference TRBV5-4 and TRBJ2-1 genes cover what lies past the CDR3, so the full variable domain is ETGVTQSPTHLIKTRGQQVTLRCSSQSGHNTVSWYQQALGQGPQFIFQYYREEENGRGNFPPRFSGLQFPNYSSELNVNALELDDSALYLCASSERQGRSYNEQFFGPGTRLTVL.